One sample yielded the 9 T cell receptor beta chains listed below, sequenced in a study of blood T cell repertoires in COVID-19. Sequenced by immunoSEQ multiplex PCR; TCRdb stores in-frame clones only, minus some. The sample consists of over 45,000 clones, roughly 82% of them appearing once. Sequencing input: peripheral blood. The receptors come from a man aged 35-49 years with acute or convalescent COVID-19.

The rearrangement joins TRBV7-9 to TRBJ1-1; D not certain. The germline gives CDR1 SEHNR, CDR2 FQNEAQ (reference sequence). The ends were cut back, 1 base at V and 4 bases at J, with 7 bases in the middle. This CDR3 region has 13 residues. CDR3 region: CASSLEGVTEAFF. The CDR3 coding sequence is TGTGCCAGCAGCTTAGAAGGAGTCACTGAAGCTTTCTTT.

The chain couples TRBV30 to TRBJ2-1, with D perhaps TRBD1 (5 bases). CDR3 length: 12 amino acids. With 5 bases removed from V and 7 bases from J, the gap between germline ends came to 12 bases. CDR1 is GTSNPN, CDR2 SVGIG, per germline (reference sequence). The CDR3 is CAWGAQQNEQFF. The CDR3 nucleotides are TGTGCCTGGGGGGCCCAACAGAATGAGCAGTTCTTC.

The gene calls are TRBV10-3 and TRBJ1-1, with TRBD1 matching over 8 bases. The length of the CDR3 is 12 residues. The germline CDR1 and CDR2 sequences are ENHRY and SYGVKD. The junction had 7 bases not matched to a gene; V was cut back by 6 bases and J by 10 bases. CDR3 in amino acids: CAISNDRGRAFF. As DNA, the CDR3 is TGTGCCATCAGCAACGACAGGGGTAGAGCTTTCTTT.

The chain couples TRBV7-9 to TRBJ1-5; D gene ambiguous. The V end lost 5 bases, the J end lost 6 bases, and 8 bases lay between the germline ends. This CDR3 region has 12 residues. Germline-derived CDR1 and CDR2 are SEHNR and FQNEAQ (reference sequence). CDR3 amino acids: CASSGRGQPQHF. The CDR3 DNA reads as TGTGCCAGCAGCGGCAGAGGTCAGCCCCAGCATTTT.

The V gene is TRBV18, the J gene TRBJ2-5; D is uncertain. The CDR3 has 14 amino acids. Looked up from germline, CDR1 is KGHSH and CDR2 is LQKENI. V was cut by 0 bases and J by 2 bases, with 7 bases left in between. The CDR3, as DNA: TGTGCCAGCTCACCACCGCAACAGCAAGAGACCCAGTACTTC. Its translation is CASSPPQQQETQYF.

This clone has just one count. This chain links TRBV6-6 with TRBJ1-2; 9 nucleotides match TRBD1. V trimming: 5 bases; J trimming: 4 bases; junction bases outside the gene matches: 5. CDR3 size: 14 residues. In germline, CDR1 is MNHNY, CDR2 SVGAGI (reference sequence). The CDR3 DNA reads TGTGCCAGCAGTCCGGGACAGGGAAGCTATGGCTACACCTTC. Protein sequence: CASSPGQGSYGYTF.

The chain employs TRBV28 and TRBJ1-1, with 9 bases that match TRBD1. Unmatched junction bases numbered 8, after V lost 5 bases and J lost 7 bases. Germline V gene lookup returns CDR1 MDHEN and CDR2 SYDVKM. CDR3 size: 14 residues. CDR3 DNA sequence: TGTGCCAGCAGTCTCGGACAGGGGAAAGGTGAAGCTTTCTTT. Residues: CASSLGQGKGEAFF.

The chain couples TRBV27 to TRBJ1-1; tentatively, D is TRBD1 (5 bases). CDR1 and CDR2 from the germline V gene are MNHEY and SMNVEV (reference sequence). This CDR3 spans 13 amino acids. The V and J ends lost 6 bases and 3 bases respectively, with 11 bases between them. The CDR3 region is CASSPRRDTEAFF. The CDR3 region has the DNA TGTGCCAGCAGCCCCCGCAGGGACACTGAAGCTTTCTTT.

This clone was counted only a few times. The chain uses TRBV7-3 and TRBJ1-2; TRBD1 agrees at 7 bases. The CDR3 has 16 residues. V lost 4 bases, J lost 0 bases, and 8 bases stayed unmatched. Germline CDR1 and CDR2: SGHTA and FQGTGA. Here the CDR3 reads CASSSTPGTANYGYTF. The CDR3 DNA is TGTGCCAGCAGCTCAACTCCCGGGACAGCTAACTATGGCTACACCTTC.